What follows is one T cell receptor beta chain and its context. Its specificity is not known. This specimen belongs to a study of response to subunit inactivated influenza vaccine. TCRdb re-analysed the RT-PCR reads in MiXCR, keeping a single row per CDR3 protein. Here the sample spans approximately 520,000 distinct CDR3 sequences, approximately 17% being singletons. Study conclusions and caveats: New T cells are recruited in small numbers by each seasonal influenza vaccination, according to the authors' suggestion.

Germline CDR1 and CDR2: SGHRS and YFSETQ. The V gene end was trimmed by 4 bases and the J gene end by 10 bases; junction bases not matched to a gene: 5. The CDR3 is 12 residues long. V usage is TRBV5-1 and J usage is TRBJ2-1; 7 bases match TRBD2. This sequence was found in a man aged 50-75 years who received an inactivated influenza vaccine. Sequencing used CD4+ T cells sorted from PBMCs, obtained less than 25 months after vaccination. The CDR3 DNA reads as TGCGCCAGCAGCCTAACTAGCGAGGAGCAGTTCTTC. Translated: CASSLTSEEQFF.